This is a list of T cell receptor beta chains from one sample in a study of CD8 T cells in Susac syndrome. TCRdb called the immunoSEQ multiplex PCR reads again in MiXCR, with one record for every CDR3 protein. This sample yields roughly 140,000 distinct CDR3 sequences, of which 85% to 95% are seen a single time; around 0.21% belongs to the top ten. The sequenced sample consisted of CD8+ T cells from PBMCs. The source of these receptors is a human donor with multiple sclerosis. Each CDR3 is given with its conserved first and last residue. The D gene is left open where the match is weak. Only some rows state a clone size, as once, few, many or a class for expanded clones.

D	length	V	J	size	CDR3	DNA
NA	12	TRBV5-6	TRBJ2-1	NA	CASSLGRGEQFF	TGTGCCAGCAGCTTGGGCCGGGGAGAGCAGTTCTTC
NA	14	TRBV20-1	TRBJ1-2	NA	CSARLQAGIYGYTF	TGCAGTGCTAGGCTCCAGGCAGGAATCTATGGCTACACCTTC
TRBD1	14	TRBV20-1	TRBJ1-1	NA	CSAQGVNMNTEAFF	TGCAGTGCCCAGGGGGTTAATATGAACACTGAAGCTTTCTTT
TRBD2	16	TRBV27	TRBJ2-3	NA	CASSPAAGEITDTQYF	TGTGCCAGCAGTCCGGCAGCGGGGGAGATCACAGATACGCAGTATTTT
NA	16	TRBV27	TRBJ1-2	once	CASSPRGPYFNYGYTF	TGTGCCAGCAGCCCCAGGGGACCGTACTTTAACTATGGCTACACCTTC
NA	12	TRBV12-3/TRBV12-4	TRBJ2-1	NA	CASSAPVNEQFF	TGTGCCAGCAGCGCCCCCGTCAATGAGCAGTTCTTC
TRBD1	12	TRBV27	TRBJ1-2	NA	CASRRQGGGYTF	TGTGCCAGCAGGAGACAGGGTGGTGGCTACACCTTC
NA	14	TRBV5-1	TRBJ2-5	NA	CASSYYGGEETQYF	TGCGCCAGCAGCTACTACGGGGGCGAGGAGACCCAGTACTTC
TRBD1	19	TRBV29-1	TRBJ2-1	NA	CSVEGFVTTQGAPLDEQFF	TGCAGCGTTGAAGGATTTGTAACGACACAGGGGGCGCCTCTTGATGAGCAGTTCTTC
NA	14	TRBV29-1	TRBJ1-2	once	CSVVSGSANYGYTF	TGCAGCGTTGTAAGTGGGTCAGCAAACTATGGCTACACCTTC
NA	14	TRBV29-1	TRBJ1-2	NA	CTPVMSSDSYGYTF	TGCACCCCAGTCATGAGTTCTGACAGCTATGGCTACACCTTC
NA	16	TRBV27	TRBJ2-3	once	CASSPTRRGPTDTQYF	TGTGCCAGCAGCCCGACCAGGCGGGGGCCCACAGATACGCAGTATTTT
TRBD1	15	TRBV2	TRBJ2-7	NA	CASSEVGQGPYEQYF	TGTGCCAGCAGCGAAGTGGGACAGGGTCCCTACGAGCAGTACTTC
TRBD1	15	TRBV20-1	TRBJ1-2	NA	CSARDGQGAIYGYTF	TGCAGTGCTAGAGATGGGCAGGGGGCGATCTATGGCTACACCTTC
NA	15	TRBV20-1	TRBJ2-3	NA	CSAPMEGGDLGTQYF	TGCAGTGCCCCGATGGAGGGGGGGGATTTAGGTACGCAGTATTTT
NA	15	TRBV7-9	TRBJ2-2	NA	CASPGSGPNTGELFF	TGTGCCAGCCCGGGAAGCGGGCCGAACACCGGGGAGCTGTTTTTT
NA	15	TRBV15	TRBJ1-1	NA	CATSRDAGRRTEAFF	TGTGCCACCAGCAGAGATGCGGGGCGCCGGACTGAAGCTTTCTTT
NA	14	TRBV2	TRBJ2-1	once	CATLGGGPYNEQFF	TGTGCCACCCTGGGAGGGGGCCCCTACAATGAGCAGTTCTTC